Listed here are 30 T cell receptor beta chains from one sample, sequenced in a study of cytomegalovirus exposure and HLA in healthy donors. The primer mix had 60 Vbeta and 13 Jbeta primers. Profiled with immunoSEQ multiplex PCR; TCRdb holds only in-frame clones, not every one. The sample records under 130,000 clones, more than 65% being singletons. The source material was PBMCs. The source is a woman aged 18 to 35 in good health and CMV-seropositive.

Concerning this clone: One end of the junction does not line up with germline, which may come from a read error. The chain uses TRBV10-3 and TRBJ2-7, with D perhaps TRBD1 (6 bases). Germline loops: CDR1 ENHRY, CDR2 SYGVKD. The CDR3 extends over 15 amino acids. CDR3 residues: CVIKGPQGQPYEQYF. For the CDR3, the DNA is TGTGTCATCAAGGGGCCGCAGGGACAACCCTACGAGCAGTACTTC.

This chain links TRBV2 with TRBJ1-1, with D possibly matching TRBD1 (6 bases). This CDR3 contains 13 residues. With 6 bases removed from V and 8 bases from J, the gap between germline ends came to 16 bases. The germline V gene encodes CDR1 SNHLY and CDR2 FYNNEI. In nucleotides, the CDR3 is TGTGCCAGCAGAAGGACAGACTTCCCCGAAGCTTTCTTT. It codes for CASRRTDFPEAFF.

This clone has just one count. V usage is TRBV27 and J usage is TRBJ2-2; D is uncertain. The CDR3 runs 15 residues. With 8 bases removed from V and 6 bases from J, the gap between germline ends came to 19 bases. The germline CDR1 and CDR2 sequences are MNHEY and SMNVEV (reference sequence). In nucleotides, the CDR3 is TGTGCCAGCCAAAAAGGTTTCCAGCGCGCCGGGGAGCTGTTTTTT. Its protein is CASQKGFQRAGELFF.

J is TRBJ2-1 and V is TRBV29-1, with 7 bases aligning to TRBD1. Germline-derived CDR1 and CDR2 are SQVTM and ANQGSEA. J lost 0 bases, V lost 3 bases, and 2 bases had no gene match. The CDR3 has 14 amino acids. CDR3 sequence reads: CSVDRTGSYNEQFF. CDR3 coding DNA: TGCAGCGTTGACCGGACAGGCTCCTACAATGAGCAGTTCTTC.

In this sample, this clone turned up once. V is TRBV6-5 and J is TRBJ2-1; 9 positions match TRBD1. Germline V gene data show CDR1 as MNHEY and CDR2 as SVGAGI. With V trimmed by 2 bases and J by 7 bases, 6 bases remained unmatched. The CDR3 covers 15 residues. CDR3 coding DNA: TGTGCCAGCAGTTACGTGGGGACAGGGATAAATGAGCAGTTCTTC. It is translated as CASSYVGTGINEQFF.

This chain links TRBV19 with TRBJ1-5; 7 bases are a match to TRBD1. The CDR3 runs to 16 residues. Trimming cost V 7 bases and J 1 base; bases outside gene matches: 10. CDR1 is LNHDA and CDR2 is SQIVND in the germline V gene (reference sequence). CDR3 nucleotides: TGTGCCAGTATCCCCGGAGGGGGCTGGAGCAATCAGCCCCAGCATTTT. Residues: CASIPGGGWSNQPQHF.

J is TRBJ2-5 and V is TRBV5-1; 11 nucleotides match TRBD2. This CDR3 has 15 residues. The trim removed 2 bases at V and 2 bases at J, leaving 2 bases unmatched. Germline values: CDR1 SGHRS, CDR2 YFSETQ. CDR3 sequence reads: CASSLLAGEQETQYF. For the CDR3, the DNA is TGCGCCAGCAGCTTACTAGCGGGGGAACAAGAGACCCAGTACTTC.

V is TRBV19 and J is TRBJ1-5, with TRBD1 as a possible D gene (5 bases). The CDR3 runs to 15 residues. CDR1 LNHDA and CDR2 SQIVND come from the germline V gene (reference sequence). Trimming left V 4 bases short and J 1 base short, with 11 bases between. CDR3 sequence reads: CASSTPAGSNQPQHF. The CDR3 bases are TGTGCCAGTAGTACCCCGGCAGGGAGCAATCAGCCCCAGCATTTT.

The CDR3 DNA reads TGTGCCAGCAGCGTTAGCGGGACCACCTACGAGCAGTACTTC. It codes for CASSVSGTTYEQYF. The V call is TRBV9, the J call TRBJ2-7; TRBD2 agrees at 8 bases. Germline V gene sequence: CDR1 SGDLS, CDR2 YYNGEE. The V gene end was trimmed by 2 bases and the J gene end by 2 bases; junction bases not matched to a gene: 3. CDR3 length equals 14 residues.

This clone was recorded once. The CDR3 here is CASSFSTGQTYEQYF. The DNA for the CDR3 is TGCGCCAGCAGCTTCTCGACGGGACAGACCTACGAGCAGTACTTC. The chain uses TRBV5-1 and TRBJ2-7, with TRBD1 identical over 7 bases. CDR1 is SGHRS, CDR2 YFSETQ, per germline. Trimming cost V 2 bases and J 2 bases; bases outside gene matches: 7. The CDR3 covers 15 residues.

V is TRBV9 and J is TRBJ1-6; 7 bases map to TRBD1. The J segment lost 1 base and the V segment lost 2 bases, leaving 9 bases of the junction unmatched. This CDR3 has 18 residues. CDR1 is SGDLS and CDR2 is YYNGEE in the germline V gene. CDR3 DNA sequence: TGTGCCAGCAGCGTGGGACTGACAGGGTGGTCCTATAATTCACCCCTCCACTTT. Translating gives CASSVGLTGWSYNSPLHF.

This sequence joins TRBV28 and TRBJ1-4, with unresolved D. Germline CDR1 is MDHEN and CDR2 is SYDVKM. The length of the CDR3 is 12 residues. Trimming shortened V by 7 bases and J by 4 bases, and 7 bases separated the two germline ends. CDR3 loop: CASTQINEKLFF. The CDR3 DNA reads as TGTGCCAGCACGCAGATTAATGAAAAACTGTTTTTT.

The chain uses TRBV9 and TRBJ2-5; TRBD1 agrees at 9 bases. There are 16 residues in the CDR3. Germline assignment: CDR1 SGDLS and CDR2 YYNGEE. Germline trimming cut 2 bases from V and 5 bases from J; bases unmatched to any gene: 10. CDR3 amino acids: CASSVHAGTGSETQYF. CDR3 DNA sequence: TGTGCCAGCAGCGTTCATGCCGGGACAGGGAGCGAGACCCAGTACTTC.

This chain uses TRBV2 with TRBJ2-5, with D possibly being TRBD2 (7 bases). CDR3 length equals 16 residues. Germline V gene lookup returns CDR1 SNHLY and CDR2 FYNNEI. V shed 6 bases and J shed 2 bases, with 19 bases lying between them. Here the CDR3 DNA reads TGTGCCAGCAGGCCCGTGGGGGGGGACACTCAAGAGACCCAGTACTTC. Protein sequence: CASRPVGGDTQETQYF.

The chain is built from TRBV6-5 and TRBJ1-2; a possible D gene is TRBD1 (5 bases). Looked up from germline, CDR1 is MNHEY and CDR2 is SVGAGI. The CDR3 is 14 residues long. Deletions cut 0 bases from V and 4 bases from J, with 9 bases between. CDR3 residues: CASSYSEGTYGYTF. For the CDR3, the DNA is TGTGCCAGCAGTTACTCGGAGGGGACCTATGGCTACACCTTC.

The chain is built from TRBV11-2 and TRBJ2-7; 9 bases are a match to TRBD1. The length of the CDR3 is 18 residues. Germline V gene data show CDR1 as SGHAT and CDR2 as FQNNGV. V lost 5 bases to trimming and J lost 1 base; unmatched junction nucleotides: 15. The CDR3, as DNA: TGTGCCAGCAGCATCTCCGGTGCAGGACAGGGGCTTTCCTACGAGCAGTACTTC. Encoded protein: CASSISGAGQGLSYEQYF.

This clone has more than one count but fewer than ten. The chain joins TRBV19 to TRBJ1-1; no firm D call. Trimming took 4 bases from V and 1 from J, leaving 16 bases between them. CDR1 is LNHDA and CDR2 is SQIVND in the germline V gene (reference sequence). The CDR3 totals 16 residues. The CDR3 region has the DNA TGTGCCAGTAGTAATGGTAATGTAGTAGCGAACACTGAAGCTTTCTTT. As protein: CASSNGNVVANTEAFF.

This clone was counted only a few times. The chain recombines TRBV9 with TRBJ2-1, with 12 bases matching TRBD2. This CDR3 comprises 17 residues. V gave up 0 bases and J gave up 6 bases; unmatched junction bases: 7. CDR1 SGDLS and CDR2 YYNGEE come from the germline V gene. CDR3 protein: CASSVATPGLAGNEQFF. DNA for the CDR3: TGTGCCAGCAGCGTAGCTACCCCGGGACTAGCGGGCAATGAGCAGTTCTTC. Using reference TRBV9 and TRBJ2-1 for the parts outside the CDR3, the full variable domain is DSGVTQTPKHLITATGQRVTLRCSPRSGDLSVYWYQQSLDQGLQFLIQYYNGEERAKGNILERFSAQQFPDLHSELNLSSLELGDSALYFCASSVATPGLAGNEQFFGPGTRLTVL.

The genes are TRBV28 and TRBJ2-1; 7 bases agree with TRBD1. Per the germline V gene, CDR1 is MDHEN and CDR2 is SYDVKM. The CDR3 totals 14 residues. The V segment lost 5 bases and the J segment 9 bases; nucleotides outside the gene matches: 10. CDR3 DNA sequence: TGTGCCAGCAGTCCCTGGACTCAGGGGGTTGAGCAGTTCTTC. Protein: CASSPWTQGVEQFF. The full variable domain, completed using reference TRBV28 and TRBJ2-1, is DVKVTQSSRYLVKRTGEKVFLECVQDMDHENMFWYRQDPGLGLRLIYFSYDVKMKEKGDIPEGYSVSREKKERFSLILESASTNQTSMYLCASSPWTQGVEQFFGPGTRLTVL.

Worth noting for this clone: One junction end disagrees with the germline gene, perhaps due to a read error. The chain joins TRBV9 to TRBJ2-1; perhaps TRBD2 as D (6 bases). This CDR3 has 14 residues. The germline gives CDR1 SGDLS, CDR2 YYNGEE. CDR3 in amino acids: CASSVVGLPGVLIF. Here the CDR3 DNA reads TGTGCCAGCAGCGTAGTAGGACTACCTGGGGTTTTGATCTTC. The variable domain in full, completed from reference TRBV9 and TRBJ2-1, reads DSGVTQTPKHLITATGQRVTLRCSPRSGDLSVYWYQQSLDQGLQFLIQYYNGEERAKGNILERFSAQQFPDLHSELNLSSLELGDSALYFCASSVVGLPGVLIFGPGTRLTVL.

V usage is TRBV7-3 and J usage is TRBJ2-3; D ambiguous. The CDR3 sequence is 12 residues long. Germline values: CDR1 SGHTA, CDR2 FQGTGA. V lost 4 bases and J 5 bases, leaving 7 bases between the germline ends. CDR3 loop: CASSSTGDTQYF. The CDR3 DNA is TGTGCCAGCAGCTCGACTGGAGATACGCAGTATTTT.

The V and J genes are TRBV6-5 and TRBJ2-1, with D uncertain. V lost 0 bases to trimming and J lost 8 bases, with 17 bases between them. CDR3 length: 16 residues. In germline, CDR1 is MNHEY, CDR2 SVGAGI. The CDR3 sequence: CASSYSLAFPLDEQFF. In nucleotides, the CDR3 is TGTGCCAGCAGTTACTCGCTGGCTTTTCCTCTCGATGAGCAGTTCTTC.

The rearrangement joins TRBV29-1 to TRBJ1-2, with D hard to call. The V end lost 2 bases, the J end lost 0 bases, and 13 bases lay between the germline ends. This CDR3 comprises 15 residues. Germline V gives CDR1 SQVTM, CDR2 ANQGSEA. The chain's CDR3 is CSVERRGGANYGYTF. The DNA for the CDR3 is TGCAGCGTTGAACGGCGGGGTGGGGCTAACTATGGCTACACCTTC.

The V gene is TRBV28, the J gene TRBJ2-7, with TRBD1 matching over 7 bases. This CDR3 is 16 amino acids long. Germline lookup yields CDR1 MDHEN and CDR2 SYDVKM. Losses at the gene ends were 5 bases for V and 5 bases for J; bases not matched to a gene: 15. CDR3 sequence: CASSPIPRGIRDEQYF. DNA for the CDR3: TGTGCCAGCAGTCCCATTCCCAGGGGGATAAGGGACGAGCAGTACTTC.

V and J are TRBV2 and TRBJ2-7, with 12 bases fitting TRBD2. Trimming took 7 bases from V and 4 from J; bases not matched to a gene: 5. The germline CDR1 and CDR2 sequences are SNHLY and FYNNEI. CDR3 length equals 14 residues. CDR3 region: CASTLAGGPYEQYF. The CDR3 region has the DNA TGTGCCAGCACCCTAGCGGGAGGGCCGTACGAGCAGTACTTC. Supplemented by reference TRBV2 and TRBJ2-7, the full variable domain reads EPEVTQTPSHQVTQMGQEVILRCVPISNHLYFYWYRQILGQKVEFLVSFYNNEISEKSEIFDDQFSVERPDGSNFTLKIRSTKLEDSAMYFCASTLAGGPYEQYFGPGTRLTVT.

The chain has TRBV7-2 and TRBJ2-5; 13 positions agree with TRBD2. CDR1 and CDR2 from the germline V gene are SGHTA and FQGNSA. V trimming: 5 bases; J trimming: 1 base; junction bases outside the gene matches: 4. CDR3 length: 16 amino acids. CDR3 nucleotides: TGTGCCAGCAGCCCCGGACTAGCGGGAGCCCAAGAGACCCAGTACTTC. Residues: CASSPGLAGAQETQYF. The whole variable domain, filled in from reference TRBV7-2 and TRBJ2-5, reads GAGVSQSPSNKVTEKGKDVELRCDPISGHTALYWYRQSLGQGLEFLIYFQGNSAPDKSGLPSDRFSAERTGGSVSTLTIQRTQQEDSAVYLCASSPGLAGAQETQYFGPGTRLLVL.

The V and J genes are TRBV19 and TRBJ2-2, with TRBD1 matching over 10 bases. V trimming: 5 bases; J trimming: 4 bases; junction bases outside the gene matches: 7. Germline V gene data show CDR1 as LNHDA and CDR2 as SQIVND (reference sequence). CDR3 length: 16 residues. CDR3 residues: CASSFGQGVGTGELFF. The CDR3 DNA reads TGTGCCAGTAGTTTTGGACAGGGGGTTGGCACCGGGGAGCTGTTTTTT.

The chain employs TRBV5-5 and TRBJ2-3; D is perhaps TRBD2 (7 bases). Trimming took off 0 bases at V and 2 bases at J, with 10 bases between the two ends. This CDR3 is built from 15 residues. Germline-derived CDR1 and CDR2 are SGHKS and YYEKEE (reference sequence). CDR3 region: CASSLVRGATDTQYF. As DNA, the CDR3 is TGTGCCAGCAGCTTGGTCCGGGGGGCCACAGATACGCAGTATTTT.

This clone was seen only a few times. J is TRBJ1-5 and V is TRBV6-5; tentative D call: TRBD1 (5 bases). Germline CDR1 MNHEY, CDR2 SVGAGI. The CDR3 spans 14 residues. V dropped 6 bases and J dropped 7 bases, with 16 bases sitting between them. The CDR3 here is CASRQTQGAQPQHF. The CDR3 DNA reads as TGTGCCAGCAGACAAACCCAGGGCGCGCAGCCCCAGCATTTT.

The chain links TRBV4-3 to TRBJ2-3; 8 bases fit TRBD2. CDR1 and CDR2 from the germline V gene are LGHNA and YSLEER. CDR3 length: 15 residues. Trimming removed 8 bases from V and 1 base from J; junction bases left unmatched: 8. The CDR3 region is CASAPGGSGTDTQYF. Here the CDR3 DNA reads TGCGCCAGCGCCCCGGGGGGGAGTGGCACAGATACGCAGTATTTT.